The 2 T cell receptor beta chains reported below all come from one sample, sequenced in a study of T cells in localized non-small cell lung cancer. Assay: immunoSEQ multiplex PCR; the TCRdb copy retains only in-frame clones and omits some. The repertoire has 40,000 or so clones, approximately 86% of them found once; the top ten carry around 6.4%. This sample comprised peripheral blood, obtained before any cancer treatment. Receptor source: a man aged 40-75 years with stage I lung adenocarcinoma.

The chain recombines TRBV29-1 with TRBJ2-2; tentative D call: TRBD2 (5 bases). Germline loops: CDR1 SQVTM, CDR2 ANQGSEA. The CDR3 totals 11 residues. Trimming shortened V by 7 bases and J by 7 bases, and 10 bases separated the two germline ends. This chain's CDR3 is CSAHEGGELFF. The CDR3 bases are TGCAGCGCTCATGAGGGCGGGGAGCTGTTTTTT.

The genes are TRBV11-2 and TRBJ1-2; the D gene is possibly TRBD1 (5 bases). Trimming pared 0 bases from V and 7 bases from J, leaving 9 bases between. The CDR3 contains 13 residues. Germline CDR1 is SGHAT and CDR2 is FQNNGV. CDR3 DNA: TGTGCCAGCAGCTTAGAACCAGGGTCTGGCTACACCTTC. Residues: CASSLEPGSGYTF.